These T cell receptor beta chains were read from a single sample in a study of T cell repertoires in cytomegalovirus infection. TCRdb analysed the reads with MiXCR anew, one entry per CDR3 protein. The sample carries almost 550,000 distinct CDR3 sequences, more than 15% recorded once. Sequencing was done on a sample of CD8+ T cells from PBMCs. These receptor sequences come from a human donor in good health (CMV status not recorded). Some clones in this sample may be carry-over from other donors' samples. Both conserved end residues are part of each CDR3. A D gene is named only where the DNA matches it firmly. The size field is filled for only some rows; it gives once, few, many or a size class.

15 TRBD2 TRBJ2-7 TRBV2 NA CASSELAGDSYEQYF TGTGCCAGCAGTGAACTAGCGGGGGACTCCTACGAGCAGTACTTC
17 TRBD1 TRBJ1-6 TRBV7-9 many CASSRIDPGQGDSPLHF TGTGCCAGCAGCCGGATTGATCCGGGACAGGGTGATTCACCCCTCCACTTT
20 TRBD2 TRBJ2-1 TRBV3-1 NA CASSQDWRRASSGPRNEQFF TGTGCCAGCAGCCAAGATTGGCGCAGGGCATCTAGCGGTCCCCGCAATGAGCAGTTCTTC
15 NA TRBJ1-1 TRBV6-5 many CASSYSSGGGAEAFF TGTGCCAGCAGTTACTCGAGCGGGGGGGGAGCTGAAGCTTTCTTT
14 NA TRBJ1-1 TRBV27 many CASSLREANTEAFF TGTGCCAGCAGTTTACGTGAGGCGAACACTGAAGCTTTCTTT
11 TRBD2 TRBJ2-1 TRBV29-1 NA CSVALREGQFF TGCAGCGTTGCCCTCAGGGAGGGGCAGTTCTTC
16 NA TRBJ2-5 TRBV18 NA CASSPPSRARGETQYF TGTGCCAGCTCACCACCATCCAGGGCTAGGGGAGAGACCCAGTACTTC
16 TRBD2 TRBJ2-3 TRBV27 many CASSPLAGGPADTQYF TGTGCCAGCAGTCCCCTGGCGGGGGGCCCCGCAGATACGCAGTATTTT
18 TRBD1 TRBJ2-2 TRBV7-9 many CASSLEGAYTSNTGELFF TGTGCCAGCAGCTTAGAGGGGGCCTATACCTCGAACACCGGGGAGCTGTTTTTT
15 TRBD2 TRBJ2-1 TRBV5-4 few CASSFSGEVIWEQFF TGTGCCAGCAGCTTCAGCGGGGAAGTAATCTGGGAGCAGTTCTTC
13 NA TRBJ1-5 TRBV6-1 few CASSEWLNQPQHF TGTGCCAGCAGTGAATGGCTGAATCAGCCCCAGCATTTT
16 NA TRBJ1-1 TRBV28 NA CASSLYSWARATEAFF TGTGCCAGCAGTTTATATAGTTGGGCGAGGGCGACTGAAGCTTTCTTT
18 TRBD2 TRBJ2-5 TRBV20-1 NA CSARDGALAGGHQETQYF TGCAGTGCTAGAGACGGGGCACTAGCGGGGGGACACCAAGAGACCCAGTACTTC
15 NA TRBJ1-1 TRBV19 NA CASSIRHGGDTEAFF TGTGCCAGTAGTATCAGGCATGGTGGTGACACTGAAGCTTTCTTT
13 NA TRBJ2-7 TRBV28 few CASSVRRAYEQYF TGTGCCAGCAGTGTCCGACGGGCCTACGAGCAGTACTTC
15 NA TRBJ1-2 TRBV27 few CASSPGWGANYGYTF TGTGCCAGCAGCCCAGGGTGGGGAGCTAACTATGGCTACACCTTC
20 TRBD1 TRBJ2-1 TRBV4-2 few CASSQDRPGQGPPFDNEQFF TGTGCCAGCAGCCAAGATCGACCGGGACAGGGCCCACCTTTCGACAATGAGCAGTTCTTC
11 NA TRBJ2-7 TRBV2 few CASDETYEQYF TGTGCCAGCGACGAAACCTACGAGCAGTACTTC
16 TRBD2 TRBJ2-1 TRBV7-9 many CASSLLLGLEYNEQFF TGTGCCAGCAGCTTATTACTGGGACTAGAGTACAATGAGCAGTTCTTC
12 NA TRBJ2-1 TRBV29-1 NA CSPTYGANDQFF TGCAGCCCTACATACGGGGCCAATGATCAGTTCTTC
15 TRBD2 TRBJ2-1 TRBV5-5 few CASSWTSGGAGEQFF TGTGCCAGCAGCTGGACTAGCGGGGGGGCAGGTGAGCAGTTCTTC
17 NA TRBJ2-7 TRBV27 NA CASSLNAIQGGTYEQYF TGTGCCAGCAGTTTAAACGCGATACAGGGGGGGACCTACGAGCAGTACTTC
14 NA TRBJ2-1 TRBV6-6 many CASSYKGSYNEQFF TGTGCCAGCAGTTACAAGGGATCCTACAATGAGCAGTTCTTC
17 TRBD1 TRBJ1-6 TRBV15 few CATSTLNPGQGISPLHF TGTGCCACCAGCACCCTTAACCCGGGACAGGGGATCTCACCCCTCCACTTT
17 NA TRBJ2-7 TRBV19 NA CASSISLHAGPSYEQYF TGTGCCAGTAGTATATCCCTGCATGCGGGACCGAGTTACGAGCAGTACTTC
16 NA TRBJ1-1 TRBV5-1 NA CASSYGPDRLNTEAFF TGCGCCAGCAGCTATGGCCCAGACAGACTGAACACTGAAGCTTTCTTT
14 NA TRBJ1-5 TRBV25-1 NA CASSELGGQQPQHF TGTGCCAGCAGTGAATTAGGGGGTCAACAGCCCCAGCATTTT
13 NA TRBJ1-1 TRBV19 NA CYSSWTSNTEAFF TGTTACAGTAGTTGGACATCGAACACTGAAGCTTTCTTT
17 TRBD2 TRBJ2-3 TRBV7-6 many CASSLGVPGGLADTQYF TGTGCCAGCAGCTTAGGTGTTCCGGGGGGGCTAGCAGATACGCAGTATTTT
18 TRBD2 TRBJ2-4 TRBV3-1 few CASSQDLPSGGTKNIQYF TGTGCCAGCAGCCAAGATCTTCCTAGCGGGGGAACCAAAAACATTCAGTACTTC
15 NA TRBJ2-4 TRBV20-1 many CSARGVLIAKNIQYF TGCAGTGCTAGAGGGGTTCTTATAGCCAAAAACATTCAGTACTTC
15 TRBD1 TRBJ2-2 TRBV24-1 once CATSETGTGAGELFF TGTGCCACCAGTGAGACCGGGACAGGGGCCGGGGAGCTGTTTTTT
15 NA TRBJ2-2 TRBV2 NA CASSEFITNTGELFF TGTGCCAGCAGTGAATTTATAACGAACACCGGGGAGCTGTTTTTT
15 TRBD1 TRBJ1-6 TRBV6-5 many CASRTSTGGRSPLHF TGTGCCAGCAGGACGTCGACAGGGGGCCGCTCACCCCTCCACTTT
16 TRBD2 TRBJ2-2 TRBV4-1 NA CASSQPRGGDTGELFF TGCGCCAGCAGCCAGCCACGGGGGGGAGACACCGGGGAGCTGTTTTTT
14 NA TRBJ1-5 TRBV18 few CASSHGDSNQPQHF TGTGCCAGCTCCCACGGGGATAGCAATCAGCCCCAGCATTTT
16 TRBD1 TRBJ2-3 TRBV28 many CASSLSSDRDTDTQYF TGTGCCAGCAGTTTATCTTCGGACAGGGACACAGATACGCAGTATTTT
15 TRBD2 TRBJ2-1 TRBV29-1 few CSVEDWSGGANEQFF TGCAGCGTTGAAGATTGGAGCGGGGGGGCCAATGAGCAGTTCTTC
15 TRBD2 TRBJ2-5 TRBV20-1 many CSELLAGVGQETQYF TGCAGTGAGCTTCTAGCGGGAGTAGGGCAAGAGACCCAGTACTTC
18 NA TRBJ2-1 TRBV7-9 many CASSLPRGAGSSYNEQFF TGTGCCAGCAGCTTACCCCGGGGGGCGGGAAGCTCCTACAATGAGCAGTTCTTC
15 NA TRBJ2-5 TRBV2 NA CASRGELATQETQYF TGTGCCAGCAGGGGGGAACTAGCTACACAAGAGACCCAGTACTTC
15 TRBD2 TRBJ2-3 TRBV7-9 many CASSLELAGTYTQYF TGTGCCAGCAGCTTAGAACTAGCGGGGACCTATACGCAGTATTTT
13 NA TRBJ1-5 TRBV28 NA CGARTVRNQPQHF TGTGGGGCCCGGACGGTTCGCAATCAGCCCCAGCATTTT
14 NA TRBJ2-2 TRBV12-3/TRBV12-4 many CASSPTSYTGELFF TGTGCCAGCAGCCCTACTAGCTACACCGGGGAGCTGTTTTTT
13 NA TRBJ1-6 TRBV7-3 many CASRLDGNSPLHF TGTGCCAGCAGACTTGACGGGAATTCACCCCTCCACTTT
15 NA TRBJ1-2 TRBV15 many CATSRRNSRLEGYTF TGTGCCACCAGCAGACGGAACAGTAGGCTGGAGGGCTACACCTTC
14 NA TRBJ2-7 TRBV10-3 few CAISEPRAKYEQYF TGTGCCATCAGTGAGCCCCGGGCCAAGTACGAGCAGTACTTC
16 TRBD2 TRBJ2-3 TRBV11-2 many CASSLGTSGRTDTQYF TGTGCCAGCAGCCTCGGGACTAGCGGGAGGACAGATACGCAGTATTTT
14 TRBD1 TRBJ1-4 TRBV7-9 many CASSRDSLPEKLFF TGTGCCAGCAGTCGGGACAGCCTACCTGAAAAACTGTTTTTT
15 NA TRBJ2-2 TRBV7-9 many CASSLDRDLTGELFF TGTGCCAGCAGCTTAGACAGGGACCTCACCGGGGAGCTGTTTTTT
16 TRBD2 TRBJ2-1 TRBV6-5 NA CASSYSRLAGGREQFF TGTGCCAGCAGTTACTCGAGACTAGCGGGGGGGCGAGAGCAGTTCTTC
17 TRBD2 TRBJ2-3 TRBV2 NA CASTQGLAGGPTDTQYF TGTGCCAGCACTCAGGGACTAGCGGGAGGGCCCACAGATACGCAGTATTTT
13 NA TRBJ2-7 TRBV20-1 NA CSARVSGTYEQYF TGCAGTGCTAGAGTGAGCGGTACCTACGAGCAGTACTTC
17 NA TRBJ1-1 TRBV6-6 NA CASSQSRTVLMNTEAFF TGTGCCAGCAGTCAAAGTCGGACAGTCTTAATGAACACTGAAGCTTTCTTT